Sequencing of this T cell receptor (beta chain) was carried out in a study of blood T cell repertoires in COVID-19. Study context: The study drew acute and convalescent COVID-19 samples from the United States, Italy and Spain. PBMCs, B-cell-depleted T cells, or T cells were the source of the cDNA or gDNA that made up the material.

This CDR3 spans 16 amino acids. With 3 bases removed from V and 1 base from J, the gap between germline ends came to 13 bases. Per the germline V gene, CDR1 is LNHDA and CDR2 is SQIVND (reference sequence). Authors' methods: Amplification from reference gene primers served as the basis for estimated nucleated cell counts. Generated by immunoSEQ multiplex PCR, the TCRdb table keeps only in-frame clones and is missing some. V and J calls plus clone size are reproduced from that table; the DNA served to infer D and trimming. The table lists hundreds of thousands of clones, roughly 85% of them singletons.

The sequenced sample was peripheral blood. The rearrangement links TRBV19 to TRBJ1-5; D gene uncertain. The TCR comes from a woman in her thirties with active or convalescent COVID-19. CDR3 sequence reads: CASSMSWGGSNQPQHF. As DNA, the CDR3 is TGTGCCAGTAGTATGAGTTGGGGAGGGAGCAATCAGCCCCAGCATTTT. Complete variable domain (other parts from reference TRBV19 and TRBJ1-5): DGGITQSPKYLFRKEGQNVTLSCEQNLNHDAMYWYRQDPGQGLRLIYYSQIVNDFQKGDIAEGYSVSREKKESFPLTVTSAQKNPTAFYLCASSMSWGGSNQPQHFGDGTRLSIL.